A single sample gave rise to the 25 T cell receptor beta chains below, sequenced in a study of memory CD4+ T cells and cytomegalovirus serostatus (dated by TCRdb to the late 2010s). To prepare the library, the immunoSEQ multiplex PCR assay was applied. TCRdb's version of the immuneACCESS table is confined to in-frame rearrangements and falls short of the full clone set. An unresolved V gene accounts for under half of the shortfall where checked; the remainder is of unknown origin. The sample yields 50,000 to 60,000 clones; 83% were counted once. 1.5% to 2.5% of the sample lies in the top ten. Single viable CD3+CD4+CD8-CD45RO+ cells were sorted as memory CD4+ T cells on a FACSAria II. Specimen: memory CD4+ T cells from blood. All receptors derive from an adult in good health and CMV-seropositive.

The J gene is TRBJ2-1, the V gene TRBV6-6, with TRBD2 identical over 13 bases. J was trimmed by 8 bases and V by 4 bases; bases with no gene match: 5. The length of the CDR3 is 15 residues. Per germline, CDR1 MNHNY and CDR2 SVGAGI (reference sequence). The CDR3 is CASSSGLAGEYEQFF. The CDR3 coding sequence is TGTGCCAGCAGTTCCGGACTAGCGGGAGAATATGAGCAGTTCTTC.

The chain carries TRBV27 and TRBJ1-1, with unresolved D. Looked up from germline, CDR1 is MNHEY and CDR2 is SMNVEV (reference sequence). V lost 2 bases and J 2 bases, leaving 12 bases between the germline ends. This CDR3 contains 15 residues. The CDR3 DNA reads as TGTGCCAGCAGTTTAACCAACCTCGGAAACACTGAAGCTTTCTTT. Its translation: CASSLTNLGNTEAFF.

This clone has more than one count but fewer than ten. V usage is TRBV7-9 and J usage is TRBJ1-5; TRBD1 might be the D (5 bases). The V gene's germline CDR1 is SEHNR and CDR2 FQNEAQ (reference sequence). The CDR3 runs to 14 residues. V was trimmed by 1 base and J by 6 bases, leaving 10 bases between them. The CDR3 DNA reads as TGTGCCAGCAGCTTAGGGGGGAACGGTCAGCCCCAGCATTTT. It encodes CASSLGGNGQPQHF.

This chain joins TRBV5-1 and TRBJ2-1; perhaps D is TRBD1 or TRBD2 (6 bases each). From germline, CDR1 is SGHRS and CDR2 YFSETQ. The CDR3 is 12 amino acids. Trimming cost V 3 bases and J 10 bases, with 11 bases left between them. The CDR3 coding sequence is TGCGCCAGCAGCTCCAAGGGGGGCGAGCAGTTCTTC. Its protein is CASSSKGGEQFF.

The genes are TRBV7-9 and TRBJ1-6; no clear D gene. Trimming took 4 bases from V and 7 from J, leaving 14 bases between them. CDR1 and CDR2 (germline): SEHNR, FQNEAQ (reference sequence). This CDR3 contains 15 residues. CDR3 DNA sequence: TGTGCCAGCAGCTCCCTCGAAACCGCCAATTCACCCCTCCACTTT. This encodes CASSSLETANSPLHF.

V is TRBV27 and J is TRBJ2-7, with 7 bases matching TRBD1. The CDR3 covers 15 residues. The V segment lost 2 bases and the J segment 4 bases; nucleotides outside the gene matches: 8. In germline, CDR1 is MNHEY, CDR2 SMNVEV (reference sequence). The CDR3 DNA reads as TGTGCCAGCAGTTTAATAAGACAGGGAACATACGAGCAGTACTTC. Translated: CASSLIRQGTYEQYF.

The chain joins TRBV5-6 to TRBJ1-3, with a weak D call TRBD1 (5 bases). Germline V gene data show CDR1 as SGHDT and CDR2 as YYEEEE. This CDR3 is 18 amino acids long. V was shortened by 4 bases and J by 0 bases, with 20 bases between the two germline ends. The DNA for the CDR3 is TGTGCCAGCAGCCACAAAGGGGTGGAGGGCTACTCTGGAAACACCATATATTTT. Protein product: CASSHKGVEGYSGNTIYF.

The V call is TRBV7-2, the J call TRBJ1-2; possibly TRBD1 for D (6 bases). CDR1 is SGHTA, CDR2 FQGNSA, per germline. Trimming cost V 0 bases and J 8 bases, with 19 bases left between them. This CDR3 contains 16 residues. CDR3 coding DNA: TGTGCCAGCAGCTTAGCCCGCGCGGCAGGGGCGGGGGGCTACACCTTC. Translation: CASSLARAAGAGGYTF.

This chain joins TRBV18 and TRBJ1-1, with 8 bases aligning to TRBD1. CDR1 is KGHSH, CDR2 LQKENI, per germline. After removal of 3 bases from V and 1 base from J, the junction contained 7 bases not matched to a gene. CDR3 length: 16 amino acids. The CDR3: CASSPGQGGGNTEAFF. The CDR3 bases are TGTGCCAGCTCACCCGGACAGGGAGGAGGGAACACTGAAGCTTTCTTT.

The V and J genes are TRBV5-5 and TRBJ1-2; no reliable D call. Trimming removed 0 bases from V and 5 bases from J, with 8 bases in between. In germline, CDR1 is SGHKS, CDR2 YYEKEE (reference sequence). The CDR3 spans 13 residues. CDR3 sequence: CASSLGGSYGYTF. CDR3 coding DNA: TGTGCCAGCAGCTTGGGGGGTTCTTATGGCTACACCTTC.

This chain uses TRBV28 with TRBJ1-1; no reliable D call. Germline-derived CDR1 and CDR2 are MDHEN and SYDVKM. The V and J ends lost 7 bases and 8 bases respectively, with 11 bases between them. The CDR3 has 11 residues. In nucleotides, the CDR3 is TGTGCCAGCATTCTTTTCGGGGAAGCTTTCTTT. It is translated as CASILFGEAFF. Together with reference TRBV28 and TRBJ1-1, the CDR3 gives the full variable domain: DVKVTQSSRYLVKRTGEKVFLECVQDMDHENMFWYRQDPGLGLRLIYFSYDVKMKEKGDIPEGYSVSREKKERFSLILESASTNQTSMYLCASILFGEAFFGQGTRLTVV.

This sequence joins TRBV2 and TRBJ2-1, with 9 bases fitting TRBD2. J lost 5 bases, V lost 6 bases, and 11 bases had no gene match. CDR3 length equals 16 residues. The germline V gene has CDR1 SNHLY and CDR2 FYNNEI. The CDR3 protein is CASRRTSAGQNNEQFF. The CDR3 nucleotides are TGTGCCAGCAGAAGGACTAGCGCGGGACAAAACAATGAGCAGTTCTTC.

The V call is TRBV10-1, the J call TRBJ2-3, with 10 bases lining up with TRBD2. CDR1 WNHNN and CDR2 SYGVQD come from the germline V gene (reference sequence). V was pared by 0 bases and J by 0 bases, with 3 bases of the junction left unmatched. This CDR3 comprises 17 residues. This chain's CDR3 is CASSESTTSGSTDTQYF. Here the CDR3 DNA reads TGCGCCAGCAGTGAGTCGACGACTAGCGGGAGCACAGATACGCAGTATTTT.

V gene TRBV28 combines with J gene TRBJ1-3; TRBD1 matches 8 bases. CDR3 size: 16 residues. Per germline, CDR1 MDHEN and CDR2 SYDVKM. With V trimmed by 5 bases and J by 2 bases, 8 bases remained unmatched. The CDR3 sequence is CASSPRTGRTGNTIYF. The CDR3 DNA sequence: TGTGCCAGCAGTCCACGGACAGGGAGAACTGGAAACACCATATATTTT. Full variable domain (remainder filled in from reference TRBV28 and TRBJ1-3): DVKVTQSSRYLVKRTGEKVFLECVQDMDHENMFWYRQDPGLGLRLIYFSYDVKMKEKGDIPEGYSVSREKKERFSLILESASTNQTSMYLCASSPRTGRTGNTIYFGEGSWLTVV.

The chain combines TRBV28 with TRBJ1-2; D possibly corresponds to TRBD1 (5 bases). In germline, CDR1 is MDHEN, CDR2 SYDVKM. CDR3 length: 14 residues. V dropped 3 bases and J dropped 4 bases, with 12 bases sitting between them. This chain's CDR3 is CASSFSGEGYGYTF. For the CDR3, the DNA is TGTGCCAGCAGTTTTTCGGGGGAGGGCTATGGCTACACCTTC.

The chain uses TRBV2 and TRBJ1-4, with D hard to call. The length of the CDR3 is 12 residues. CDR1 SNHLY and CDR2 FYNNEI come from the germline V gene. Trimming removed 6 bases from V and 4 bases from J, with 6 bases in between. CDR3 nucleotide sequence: TGTGCCAGCAGGGACGGTAATGAAAAACTGTTTTTT. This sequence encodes CASRDGNEKLFF. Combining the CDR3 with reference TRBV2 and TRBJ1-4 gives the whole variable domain EPEVTQTPSHQVTQMGQEVILRCVPISNHLYFYWYRQILGQKVEFLVSFYNNEISEKSEIFDDQFSVERPDGSNFTLKIRSTKLEDSAMYFCASRDGNEKLFFGSGTQLSVL.

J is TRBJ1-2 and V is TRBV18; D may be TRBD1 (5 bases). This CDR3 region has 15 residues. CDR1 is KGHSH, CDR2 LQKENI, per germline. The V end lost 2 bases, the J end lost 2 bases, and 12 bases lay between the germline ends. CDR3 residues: CASSPTEGQNYGYTF. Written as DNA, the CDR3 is TGTGCCAGCTCACCAACGGAGGGGCAGAACTATGGCTACACCTTC.

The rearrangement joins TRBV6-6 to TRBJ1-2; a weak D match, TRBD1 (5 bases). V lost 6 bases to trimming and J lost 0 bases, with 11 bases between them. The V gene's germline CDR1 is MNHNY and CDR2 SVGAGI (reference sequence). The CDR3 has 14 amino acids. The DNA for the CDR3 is TGTGCCAGCAGCGGGACTTCGACTAACTATGGCTACACCTTC. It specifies CASSGTSTNYGYTF.

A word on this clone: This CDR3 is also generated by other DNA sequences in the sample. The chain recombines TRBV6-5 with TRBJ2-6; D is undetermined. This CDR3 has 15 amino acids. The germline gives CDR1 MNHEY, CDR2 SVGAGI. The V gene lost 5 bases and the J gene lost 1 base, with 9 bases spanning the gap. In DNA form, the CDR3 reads TGTGCCAGCAGTCCCGGCTCATCTGGGGCCAACGTCCTGACTTTC. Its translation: CASSPGSSGANVLTF.

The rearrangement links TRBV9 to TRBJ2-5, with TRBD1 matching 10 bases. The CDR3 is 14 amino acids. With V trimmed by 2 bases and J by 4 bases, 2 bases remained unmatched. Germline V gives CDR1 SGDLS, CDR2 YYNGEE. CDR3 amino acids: CASSVDRGRETQYF. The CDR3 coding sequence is TGTGCCAGCAGCGTCGACAGGGGGCGAGAGACCCAGTACTTC.

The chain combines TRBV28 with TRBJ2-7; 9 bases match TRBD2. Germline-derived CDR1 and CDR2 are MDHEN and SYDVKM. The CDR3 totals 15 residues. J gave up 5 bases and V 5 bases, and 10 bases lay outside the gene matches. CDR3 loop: CASSPRGTSFNEQYF. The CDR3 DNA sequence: TGTGCCAGCAGTCCCAGGGGGACTAGCTTCAACGAGCAGTACTTC. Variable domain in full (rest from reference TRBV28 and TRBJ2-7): DVKVTQSSRYLVKRTGEKVFLECVQDMDHENMFWYRQDPGLGLRLIYFSYDVKMKEKGDIPEGYSVSREKKERFSLILESASTNQTSMYLCASSPRGTSFNEQYFGPGTRLTVT.

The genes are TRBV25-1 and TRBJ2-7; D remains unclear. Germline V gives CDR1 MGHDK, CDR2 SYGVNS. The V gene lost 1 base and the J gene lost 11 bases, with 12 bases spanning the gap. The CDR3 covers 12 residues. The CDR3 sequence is CASSEFVVLKYF. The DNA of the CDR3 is TGTGCCAGCAGTGAATTTGTGGTCCTAAAGTACTTC.

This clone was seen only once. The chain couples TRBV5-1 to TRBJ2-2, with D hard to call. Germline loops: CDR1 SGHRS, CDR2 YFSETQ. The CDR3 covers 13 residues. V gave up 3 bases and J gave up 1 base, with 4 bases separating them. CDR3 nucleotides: TGCGCCAGCAGCTCTTGGAACACCGGGGAGCTGTTTTTT. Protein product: CASSSWNTGELFF.

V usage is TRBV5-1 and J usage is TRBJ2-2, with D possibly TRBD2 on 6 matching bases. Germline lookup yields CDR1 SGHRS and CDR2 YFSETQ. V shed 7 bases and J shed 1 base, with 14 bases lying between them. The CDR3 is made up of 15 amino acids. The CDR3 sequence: CASAAGTLNTGELFF. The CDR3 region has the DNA TGCGCCAGCGCGGCCGGGACTTTGAACACCGGGGAGCTGTTTTTT.

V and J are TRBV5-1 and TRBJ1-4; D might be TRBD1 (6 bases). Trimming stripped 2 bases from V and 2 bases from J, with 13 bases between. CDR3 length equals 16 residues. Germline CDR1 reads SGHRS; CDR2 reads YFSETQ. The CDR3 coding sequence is TGCGCCAGCAGCTTACCACAGGGCGGGACTAATGAAAAACTGTTTTTT. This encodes CASSLPQGGTNEKLFF.